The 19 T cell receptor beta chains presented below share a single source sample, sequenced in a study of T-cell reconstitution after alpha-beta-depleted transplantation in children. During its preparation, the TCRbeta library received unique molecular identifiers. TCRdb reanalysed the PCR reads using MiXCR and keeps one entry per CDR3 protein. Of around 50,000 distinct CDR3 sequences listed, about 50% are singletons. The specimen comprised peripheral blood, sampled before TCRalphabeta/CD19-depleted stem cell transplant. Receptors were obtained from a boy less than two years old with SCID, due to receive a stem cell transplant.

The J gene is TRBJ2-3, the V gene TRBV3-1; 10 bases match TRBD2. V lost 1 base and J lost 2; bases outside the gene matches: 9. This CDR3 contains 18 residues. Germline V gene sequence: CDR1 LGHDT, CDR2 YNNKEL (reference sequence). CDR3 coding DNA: TGTGCCAGCAGCCAAGTCCTCGCTAGCGGGGGTTCCACAGATACGCAGTATTTT. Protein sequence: CASSQVLASGGSTDTQYF.

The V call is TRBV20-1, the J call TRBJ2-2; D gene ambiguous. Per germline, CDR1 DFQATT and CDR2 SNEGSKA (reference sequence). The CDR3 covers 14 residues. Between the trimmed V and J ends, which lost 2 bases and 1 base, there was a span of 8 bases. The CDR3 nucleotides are TGCAGTGCTAGAATACGACGGAACACCGGGGAGCTGTTTTTT. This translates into CSARIRRNTGELFF.

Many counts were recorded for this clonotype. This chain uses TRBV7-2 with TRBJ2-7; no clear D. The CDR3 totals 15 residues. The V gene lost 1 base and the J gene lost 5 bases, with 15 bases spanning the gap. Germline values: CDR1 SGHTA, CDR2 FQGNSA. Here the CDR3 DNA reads TGTGCCAGCAGCTTAGTTTCTAGTAGTCCGCACGAGCAGTACTTC. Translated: CASSLVSSSPHEQYF.

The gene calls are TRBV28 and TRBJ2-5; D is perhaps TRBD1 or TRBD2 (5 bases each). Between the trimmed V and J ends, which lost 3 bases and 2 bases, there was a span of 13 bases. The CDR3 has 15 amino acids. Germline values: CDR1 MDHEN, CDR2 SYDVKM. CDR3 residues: CASSFGTTRQETQYF. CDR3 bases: TGTGCCAGCAGTTTTGGGACGACAAGGCAAGAGACCCAGTACTTC.

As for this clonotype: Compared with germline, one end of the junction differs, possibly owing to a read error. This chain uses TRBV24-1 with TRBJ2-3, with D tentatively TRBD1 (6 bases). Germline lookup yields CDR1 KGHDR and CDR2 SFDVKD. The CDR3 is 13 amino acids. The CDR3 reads CATGQKSTDTQYF. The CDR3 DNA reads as TGTGCCACCGGACAGAAAAGCACAGATACGCAGTATTTC.

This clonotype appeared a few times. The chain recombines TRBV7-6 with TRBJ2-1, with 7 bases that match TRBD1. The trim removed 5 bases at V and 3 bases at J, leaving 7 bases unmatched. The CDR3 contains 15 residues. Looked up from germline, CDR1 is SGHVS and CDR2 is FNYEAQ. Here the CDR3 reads CASSLGTARYNEQFF. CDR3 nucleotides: TGTGCCAGCAGCCTAGGGACAGCGCGCTACAATGAGCAGTTCTTC.

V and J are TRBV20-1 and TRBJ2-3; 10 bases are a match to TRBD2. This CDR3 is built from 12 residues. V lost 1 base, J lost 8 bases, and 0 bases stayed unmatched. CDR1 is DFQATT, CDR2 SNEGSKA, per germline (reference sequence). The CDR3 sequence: CSARGLAGTQYF. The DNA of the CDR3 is TGCAGTGCTAGAGGACTAGCGGGTACGCAGTATTTT.

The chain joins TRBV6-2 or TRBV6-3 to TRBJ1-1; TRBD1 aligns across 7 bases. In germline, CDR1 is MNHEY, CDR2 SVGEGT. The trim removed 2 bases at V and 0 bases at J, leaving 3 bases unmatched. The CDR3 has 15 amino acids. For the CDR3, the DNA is TGTGCCAGCAGTTACCAGGGACAGATGAACACTGAAGCTTTCTTT. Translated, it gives CASSYQGQMNTEAFF.

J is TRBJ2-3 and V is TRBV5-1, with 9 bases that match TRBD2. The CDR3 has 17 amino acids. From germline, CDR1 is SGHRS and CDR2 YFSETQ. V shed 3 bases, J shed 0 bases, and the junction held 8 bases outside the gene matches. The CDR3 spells CASSYSGGTPSTDTQYF. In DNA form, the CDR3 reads TGCGCCAGCAGCTATAGCGGGGGTACCCCTAGCACAGATACGCAGTATTTT.

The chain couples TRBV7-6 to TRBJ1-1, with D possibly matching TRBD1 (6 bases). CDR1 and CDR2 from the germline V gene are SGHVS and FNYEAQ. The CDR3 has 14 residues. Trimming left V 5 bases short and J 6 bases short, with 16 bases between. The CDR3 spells CASSRDRRTAEAFF. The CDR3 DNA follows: TGTGCCAGCAGCCGAGACAGGCGTACCGCTGAAGCTTTCTTT.

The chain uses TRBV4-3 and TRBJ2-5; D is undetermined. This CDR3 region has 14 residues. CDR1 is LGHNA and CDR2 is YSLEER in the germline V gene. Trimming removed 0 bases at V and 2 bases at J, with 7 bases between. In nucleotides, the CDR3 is TGCGCCAGCAGCCAAGATGCGAGACAAGAGACCCAGTACTTC. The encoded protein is CASSQDARQETQYF.

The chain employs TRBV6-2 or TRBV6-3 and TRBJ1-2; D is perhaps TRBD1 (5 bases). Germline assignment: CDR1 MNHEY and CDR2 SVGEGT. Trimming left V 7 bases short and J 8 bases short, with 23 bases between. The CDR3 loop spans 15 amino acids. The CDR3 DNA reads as TGTGCCAGCATCTTGGACGGGACTAACTTCTACGGCTACACCTTC. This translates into CASILDGTNFYGYTF.

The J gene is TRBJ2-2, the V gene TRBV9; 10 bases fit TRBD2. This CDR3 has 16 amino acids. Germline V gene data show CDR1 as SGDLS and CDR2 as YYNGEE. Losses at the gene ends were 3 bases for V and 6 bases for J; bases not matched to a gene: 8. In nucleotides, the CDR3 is TGTGCCAGCAGCGACCGGAGCGGGGGGGCCCCCGGGGAGCTGTTTTTT. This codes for CASSDRSGGAPGELFF.

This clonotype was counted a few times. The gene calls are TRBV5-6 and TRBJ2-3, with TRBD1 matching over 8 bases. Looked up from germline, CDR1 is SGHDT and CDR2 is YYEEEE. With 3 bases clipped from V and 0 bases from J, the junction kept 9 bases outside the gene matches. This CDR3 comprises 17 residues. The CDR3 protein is CASSSEWQGASTDTQYF. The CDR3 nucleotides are TGTGCCAGCAGCTCCGAGTGGCAGGGGGCGAGCACAGATACGCAGTATTTT.

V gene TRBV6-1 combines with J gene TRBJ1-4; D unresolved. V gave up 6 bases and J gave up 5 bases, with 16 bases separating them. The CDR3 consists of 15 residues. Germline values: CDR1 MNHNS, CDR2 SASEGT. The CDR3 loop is CASRPAGYGNEKLFF. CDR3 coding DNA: TGTGCCAGCAGGCCTGCAGGATATGGAAATGAAAAACTGTTTTTT.

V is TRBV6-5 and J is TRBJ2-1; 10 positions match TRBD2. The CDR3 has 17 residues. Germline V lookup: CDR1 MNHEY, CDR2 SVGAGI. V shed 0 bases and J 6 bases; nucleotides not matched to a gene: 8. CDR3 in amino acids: CASSYSIAGGPANEQFF. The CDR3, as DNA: TGTGCCAGCAGTTACTCAATAGCGGGGGGCCCGGCCAATGAGCAGTTCTTC.

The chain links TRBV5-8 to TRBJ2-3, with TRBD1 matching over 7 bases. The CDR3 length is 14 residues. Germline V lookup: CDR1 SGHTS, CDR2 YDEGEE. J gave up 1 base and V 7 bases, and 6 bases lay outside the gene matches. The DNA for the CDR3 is TGTGCCAGCCAGACAGGGTTTGGCACAGATACGCAGTATTTT. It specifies CASQTGFGTDTQYF.

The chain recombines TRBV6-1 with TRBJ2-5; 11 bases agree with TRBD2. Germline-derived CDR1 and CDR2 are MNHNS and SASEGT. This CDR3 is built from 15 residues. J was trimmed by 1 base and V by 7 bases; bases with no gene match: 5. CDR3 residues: CASKGLAGGQETQYF. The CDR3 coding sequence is TGTGCCAGCAAGGGGCTAGCGGGGGGCCAAGAGACCCAGTACTTC.

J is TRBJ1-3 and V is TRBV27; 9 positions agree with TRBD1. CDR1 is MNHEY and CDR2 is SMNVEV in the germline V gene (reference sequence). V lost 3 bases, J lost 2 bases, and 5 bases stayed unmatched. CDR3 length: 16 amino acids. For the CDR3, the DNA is TGTGCCAGCAGTTTGGACAGGGGAATCGCTGGAAACACCATATATTTT. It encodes CASSLDRGIAGNTIYF.